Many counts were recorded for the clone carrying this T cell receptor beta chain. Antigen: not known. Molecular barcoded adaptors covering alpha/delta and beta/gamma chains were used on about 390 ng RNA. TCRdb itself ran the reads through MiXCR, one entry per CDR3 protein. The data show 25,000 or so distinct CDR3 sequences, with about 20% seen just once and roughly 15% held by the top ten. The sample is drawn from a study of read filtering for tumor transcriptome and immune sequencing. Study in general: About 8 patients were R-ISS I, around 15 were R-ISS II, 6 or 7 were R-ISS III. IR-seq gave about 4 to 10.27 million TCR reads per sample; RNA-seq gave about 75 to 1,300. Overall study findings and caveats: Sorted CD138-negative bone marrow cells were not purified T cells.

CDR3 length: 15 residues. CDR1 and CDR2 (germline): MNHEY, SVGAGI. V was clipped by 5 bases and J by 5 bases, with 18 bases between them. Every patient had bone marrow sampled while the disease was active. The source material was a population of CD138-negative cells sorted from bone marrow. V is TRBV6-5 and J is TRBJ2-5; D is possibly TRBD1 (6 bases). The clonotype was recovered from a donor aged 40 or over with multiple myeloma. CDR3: CASSQSGEKMETQYF. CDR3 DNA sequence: TGTGCCAGCAGTCAATCAGGGGAAAAAATGGAGACCCAGTACTTC.